These T cell receptor beta chains were read from a single sample in a study. From the RT-PCR reads, TCRdb called clonotypes with MiXCR, one entry per CDR3 protein. The table includes approximately 720,000 distinct CDR3 sequences, approximately 14% detected once. What was sequenced was memory CD4+ T cells from blood. These receptors were obtained from a female donor in good health, serving as a healthy control. Each CDR3 is given with its conserved first and last residue. The D gene is left open where the match is weak. Clone size is stated in some rows and not others, as once, few, many or a class when expanded.

NA	NA	TRBJ2-7	TRBV2	TGTGCCAGCGAGAGACAAGGGGCCTACGAGCAGTACTTC	CASERQGAYEQYF
TRBD1	NA	TRBJ1-4	TRBV30	TGTGCCTGGGGCAGGGGGCAAGATGAAAAACTGTTTTTT	CAWGRGQDEKLFF
NA	NA	TRBJ2-5	TRBV11-2	TGTGCCAGCAGCCAAACGACAGGTCAGGGGGAGACCCAGTACTTC	CASSQTTGQGETQYF
NA	few	TRBJ2-1	TRBV20-1	TGCAGTGCTAGAGTTTCCCTCTCAGATGAGCAGTTCTTC	CSARVSLSDEQFF
NA	many	TRBJ1-1	TRBV20-1	TGCAGTGCTAGAGTTCCACAACGACTTGACACTGAAGCTTTCTTT	CSARVPQRLDTEAFF
NA	NA	TRBJ1-2	TRBV7-2	TGTGCCAGCAGCGTGACCGCCCGCTATGGCTACACCTTC	CASSVTARYGYTF
NA	few	TRBJ2-3	TRBV20-1	TGCAGTGCTCCCAAATCAGGGTCCACAGATACGCAGTATTTT	CSAPKSGSTDTQYF
NA	few	TRBJ2-1	TRBV24-1	TGTGCCACCAGTGATTTTCGAGGGGCAGGGGATGAGCAGTTCTTC	CATSDFRGAGDEQFF
NA	few	TRBJ2-3	TRBV5-6	TGTGCCAGCACCATACCGCAGGGGAATACGCAGTATTTT	CASTIPQGNTQYF
NA	NA	TRBJ1-2	TRBV20-1	TGCAGTGCTAGTTGGGAGACGGGCTATGGCTACACCTTC	CSASWETGYGYTF
NA	many	TRBJ1-2	TRBV10-3	TGTGCCATCAGTGAGTCTGGGCAGGCTTCGAACGGCTACACCTTC	CAISESGQASNGYTF
TRBD1	NA	TRBJ2-3	TRBV10-3	TGTGCCATCAGCCCGAGACAGGGTAGCACAGATACGCAGTATTTT	CAISPRQGSTDTQYF
NA	many	TRBJ2-3	TRBV29-1	TGCAGCTCCAGGGACTCCAGAACAGATACGCAGTATTTT	CSSRDSRTDTQYF
TRBD1	NA	TRBJ2-1	TRBV24-1	TGTGCCACCAGTGATTCCGACAGGGGAGGAGGGAATGAGCAGTTCTTC	CATSDSDRGGGNEQFF
TRBD2	many	TRBJ2-3	TRBV30	TGTGCCTGGAGTATTAGCGGGAGGGCCGCAGATACGCAGTATTTT	CAWSISGRAADTQYF